One and the same sample provided the 12 T cell receptor beta chains below, sequenced in a study of beta chain features in type 1 diabetes. Their cognate antigens are unknown. Sequenced material consisted of expressed TCRB transcripts (all of the isolated RNA was reverse transcribed). Measured with immunoSEQ multiplex PCR; TCRdb has only the in-frame clones, and not every one. The sample holds under 250,000 clones, around 13% seen once. General study points: TCRB CDR3 length was moderately but significantly reduced in all four CD4+ subsets of Type 1 diabetes patients.

Sequences were obtained from naive CD4+ T cells from blood. The origin of the receptors is a man younger than 45 with type 1 diabetes.

The J gene is TRBJ2-7, the V gene TRBV7-9, with a possible D match to TRBD2 (6 bases). The germline V gene encodes CDR1 SEHNR and CDR2 FQNEAQ (reference sequence). The CDR3 covers 14 residues. V gave up 0 bases and J gave up 4 bases, with 10 bases separating them. CDR3 nucleotides: TGTGCCAGCAGCTTAGCCGGGGGTAGGTACGAGCAGTACTTC. Translating it yields CASSLAGGRYEQYF.

This rearrangement joins TRBV12-5 to TRBJ1-5, with 11 bases identical to TRBD1. The CDR3 spans 17 residues. Per the germline V gene, CDR1 is LGHNT and CDR2 is FRNRAP. The trim removed 0 bases at V and 4 bases at J, leaving 5 bases unmatched. The CDR3 protein is CASGLVGGQGGNQPQHF. In nucleotides, the CDR3 is TGTGCTAGTGGTTTGGTGGGGGGACAGGGGGGAAATCAGCCCCAGCATTTT.

The rearrangement uses TRBV20-1 and TRBJ1-2; D not resolved. The V end was cut by 8 bases, the J end by 4 bases, with 11 bases between. The CDR3 covers 11 residues. Germline loops: CDR1 DFQATT, CDR2 SNEGSKA (reference sequence). The CDR3 loop reads CSTPRSYGYTF. The CDR3 region has the DNA TGCAGTACTCCCCGGTCCTATGGCTACACCTTC.

CDR3 loop: CASKTGTGAYEQYF. The DNA of the CDR3 is TGTGCCAGCAAAACCGGGACAGGGGCCTACGAGCAGTACTTC. The chain links TRBV6-5 to TRBJ2-7; TRBD1 aligns across 10 bases. J gave up 2 bases and V 7 bases, and 5 bases lay outside the gene matches. The CDR3 consists of 14 residues. The V gene's germline CDR1 is MNHEY and CDR2 SVGAGI.

This clone appeared a few times. The chain is built from TRBV19 and TRBJ1-5; 8 bases are shared with TRBD1. CDR1 is LNHDA, CDR2 SQIVND, per germline (reference sequence). CDR3 length: 13 amino acids. J lost 7 bases, V lost 7 bases, and 6 bases had no gene match. CDR3 sequence: CASKVTGAQPQHF. The CDR3 coding sequence is TGTGCCAGTAAAGTGACAGGGGCCCAGCCCCAGCATTTT.

This clone appeared a few times. The chain uses TRBV30 and TRBJ1-6; 8 bases map to TRBD1. Looked up from germline, CDR1 is GTSNPN and CDR2 is SVGIG (reference sequence). Unmatched junction bases numbered 10, after V lost 5 bases and J lost 10 bases. The CDR3 runs to 14 residues. This CDR3 reads CAWAGGISRSPLHF. The CDR3 bases are TGTGCCTGGGCAGGGGGCATCTCCAGGTCACCCCTCCACTTT.

The J gene is TRBJ1-2, the V gene TRBV6-5, with D unresolved. Looked up from germline, CDR1 is MNHEY and CDR2 is SVGAGI. CDR3 length: 12 residues. V lost 6 bases and J lost 4, with 9 bases in between. CDR3: CASSPTSYGYTF. The CDR3 DNA follows: TGTGCCAGCAGCCCTACTAGCTATGGCTACACCTTC.

Here the CDR3 reads CASTKAGQSKAFF. The CDR3 bases are TGTGCCAGCACCAAGGCTGGACAGTCGAAAGCTTTCTTT. The chain combines TRBV6-5 with TRBJ1-1, with D perhaps matching TRBD1 (6 bases). V lost 7 bases to trimming and J lost 9 bases, with 18 bases between them. Per germline, CDR1 MNHEY and CDR2 SVGAGI. The CDR3 has 13 residues.

The genes are TRBV5-4 and TRBJ1-2; tentatively, D is TRBD1 (6 bases). CDR3 length: 15 amino acids. Trimming removed 1 base from V and 4 bases from J, with 14 bases in between. Germline V gene data show CDR1 as SGHNT and CDR2 as YYREEE (reference sequence). The CDR3 DNA follows: TGTGCCAGCAGCTTGATTGAAGGGGGGGCCTATGGCTACACCTTC. This codes for CASSLIEGGAYGYTF. Full variable domain (remainder filled in from reference TRBV5-4 and TRBJ1-2): ETGVTQSPTHLIKTRGQQVTLRCSSQSGHNTVSWYQQALGQGPQFIFQYYREEENGRGNFPPRFSGLQFPNYSSELNVNALELDDSALYLCASSLIEGGAYGYTFGSGTRLTVV.

In its sample, this clone was seen a few times. The rearrangement links TRBV5-1 to TRBJ2-3, with D uncertain. The CDR3 runs to 15 residues. Trimming removed 3 bases from V and 1 base from J, with 12 bases in between. CDR1 SGHRS and CDR2 YFSETQ come from the germline V gene. The CDR3 region is CASSSSSQGTDTQYF. Here the CDR3 DNA reads TGCGCCAGCAGCTCCAGTAGTCAGGGCACAGATACGCAGTATTTT.

This chain connects TRBV29-1 to TRBJ2-3; weak D call: TRBD1 (5 bases). The length of the CDR3 is 14 residues. The V gene's germline CDR1 is SQVTM and CDR2 ANQGSEA. V lost 8 bases and J lost 3, with 18 bases in between. The CDR3 loop reads CSSAGLLKTDTQYF. In DNA, the CDR3 is TGCAGCTCAGCAGGGCTCCTAAAGACAGATACGCAGTATTTT.

The chain is built from TRBV6-5 and TRBJ2-3; TRBD1 matches at 7 bases. Per the germline V gene, CDR1 is MNHEY and CDR2 is SVGAGI. Losses at the gene ends were 7 bases for V and 5 bases for J; bases not matched to a gene: 3. This CDR3 comprises 12 residues. As DNA, the CDR3 is TGTGCCAGCACCCACAGGGGAGATACGCAGTATTTT. Translated: CASTHRGDTQYF.